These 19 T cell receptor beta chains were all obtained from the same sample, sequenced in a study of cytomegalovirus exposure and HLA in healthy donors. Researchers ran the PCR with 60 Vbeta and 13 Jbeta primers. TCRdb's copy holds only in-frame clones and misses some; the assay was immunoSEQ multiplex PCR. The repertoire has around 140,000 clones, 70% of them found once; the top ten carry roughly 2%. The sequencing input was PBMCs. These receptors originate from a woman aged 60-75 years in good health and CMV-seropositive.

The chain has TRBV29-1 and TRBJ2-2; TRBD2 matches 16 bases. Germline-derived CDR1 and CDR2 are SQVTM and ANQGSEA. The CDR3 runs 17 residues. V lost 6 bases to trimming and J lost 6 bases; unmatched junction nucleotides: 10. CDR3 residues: CSVGTSGRGPAAGELFF. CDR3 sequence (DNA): TGCAGCGTGGGGACTAGCGGGAGGGGCCCAGCAGCCGGGGAGCTGTTTTTT.

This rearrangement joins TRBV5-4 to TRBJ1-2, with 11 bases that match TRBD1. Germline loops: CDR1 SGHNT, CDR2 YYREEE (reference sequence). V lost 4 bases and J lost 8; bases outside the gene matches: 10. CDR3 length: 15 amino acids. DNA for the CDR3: TGTGCCAGCAGCGTTTCCGGACAGGGGGCGGGAGGCTACACCTTC. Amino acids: CASSVSGQGAGGYTF.

CDR3 protein: CASSFQGASGGYTF. Here the CDR3 DNA reads TGTGCCAGCAGCTTCCAGGGCGCCTCGGGCGGCTACACCTTC. The chain carries TRBV7-9 and TRBJ1-2, with D perhaps matching TRBD1 (5 bases). The CDR3 contains 14 residues. With 3 bases removed from V and 8 bases from J, the gap between germline ends came to 16 bases. Germline V gene sequence: CDR1 SEHNR, CDR2 FQNEAQ (reference sequence).

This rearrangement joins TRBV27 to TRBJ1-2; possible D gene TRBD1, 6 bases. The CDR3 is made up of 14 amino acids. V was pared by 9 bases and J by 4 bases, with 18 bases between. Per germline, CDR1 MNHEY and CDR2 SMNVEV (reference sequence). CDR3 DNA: TGTGCCAGGGGGGCCGGGGGGGGAGTCTATGGCTACACCTTC. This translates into CARGAGGGVYGYTF.

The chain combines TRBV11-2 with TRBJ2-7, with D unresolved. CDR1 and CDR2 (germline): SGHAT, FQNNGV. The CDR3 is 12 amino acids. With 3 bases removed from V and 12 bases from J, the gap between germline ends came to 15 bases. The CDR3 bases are TGTGCCAGCAGCTTGGCGTCCTCGAGCGCGTACTTC. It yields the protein CASSLASSSAYF.

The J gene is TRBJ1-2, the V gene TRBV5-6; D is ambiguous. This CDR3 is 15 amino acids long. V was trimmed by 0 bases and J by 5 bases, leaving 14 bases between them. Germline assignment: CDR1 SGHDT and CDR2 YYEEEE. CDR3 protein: CASSLAWEPAYGYTF. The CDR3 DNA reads TGTGCCAGCAGCTTGGCTTGGGAGCCGGCATATGGCTACACCTTC. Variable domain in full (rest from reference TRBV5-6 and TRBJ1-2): DAGVTQSPTHLIKTRGQQVTLRCSPKSGHDTVSWYQQALGQGPQFIFQYYEEEERQRGNFPDRFSGHQFPNYSSELNVNALLLGDSALYLCASSLAWEPAYGYTFGSGTRLTVV.

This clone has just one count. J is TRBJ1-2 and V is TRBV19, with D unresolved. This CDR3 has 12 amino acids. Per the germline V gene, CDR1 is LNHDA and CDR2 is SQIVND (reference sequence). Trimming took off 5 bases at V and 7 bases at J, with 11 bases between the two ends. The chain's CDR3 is CASSLEEGGYTF. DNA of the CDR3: TGTGCCAGTAGTCTCGAGGAGGGTGGCTACACCTTC.

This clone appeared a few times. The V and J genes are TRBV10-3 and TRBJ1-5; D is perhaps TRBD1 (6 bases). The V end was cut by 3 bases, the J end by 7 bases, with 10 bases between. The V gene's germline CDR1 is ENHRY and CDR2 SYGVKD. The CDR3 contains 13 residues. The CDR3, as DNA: TGTGCCATCAGTGACCCTAGGGGGCAGCCCCAGCATTTT. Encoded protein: CAISDPRGQPQHF.

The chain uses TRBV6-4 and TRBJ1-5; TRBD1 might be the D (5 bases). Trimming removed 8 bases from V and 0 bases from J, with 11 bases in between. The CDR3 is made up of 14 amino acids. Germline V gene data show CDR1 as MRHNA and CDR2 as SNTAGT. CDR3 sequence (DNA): TGTGCCAGCTCGGACACTTATAGCAATCAGCCCCAGCATTTT. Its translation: CASSDTYSNQPQHF.

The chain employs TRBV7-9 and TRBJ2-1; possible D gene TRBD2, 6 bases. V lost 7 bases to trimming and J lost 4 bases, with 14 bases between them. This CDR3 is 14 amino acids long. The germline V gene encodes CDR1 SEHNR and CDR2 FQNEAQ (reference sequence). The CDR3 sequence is CASKSSGLYNEQFF. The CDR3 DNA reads TGTGCCAGCAAATCCAGCGGGCTATACAATGAGCAGTTCTTC.

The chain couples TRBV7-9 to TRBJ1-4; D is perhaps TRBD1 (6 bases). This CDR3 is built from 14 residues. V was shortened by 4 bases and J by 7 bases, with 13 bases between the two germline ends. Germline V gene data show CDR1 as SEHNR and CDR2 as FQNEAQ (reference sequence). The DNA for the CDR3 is TGTGCCAGCAGCTCCGGGACAAGGATTGAAAAACTGTTTTTT. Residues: CASSSGTRIEKLFF. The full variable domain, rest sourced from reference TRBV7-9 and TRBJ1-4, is DTGVSQNPRHKITKRGQNVTFRCDPISEHNRLYWYRQTLGQGPEFLTYFQNEAQLEKSRLLSDRFSAERPKGSFSTLEIQRTEQGDSAMYLCASSSGTRIEKLFFGSGTQLSVL.

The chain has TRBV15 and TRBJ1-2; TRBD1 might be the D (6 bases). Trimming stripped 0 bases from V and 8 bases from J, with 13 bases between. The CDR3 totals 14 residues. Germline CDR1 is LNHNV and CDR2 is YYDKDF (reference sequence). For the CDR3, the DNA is TGTGCCACCAGCAGAGACCGGGGGGCGGGAGGCTACACCTTC. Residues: CATSRDRGAGGYTF.

In DNA form, the CDR3 reads TGTGCCAGCAGGAAGGAGCCCTTCACAGATACGCAGTATTTT. Translated: CASRKEPFTDTQYF. The V and J genes are TRBV4-2 and TRBJ2-3, with D hard to call. Per germline, CDR1 LGHNA and CDR2 YNFKEQ. The CDR3 length is 14 residues. V shed 6 bases and J shed 2 bases, with 12 bases lying between them.

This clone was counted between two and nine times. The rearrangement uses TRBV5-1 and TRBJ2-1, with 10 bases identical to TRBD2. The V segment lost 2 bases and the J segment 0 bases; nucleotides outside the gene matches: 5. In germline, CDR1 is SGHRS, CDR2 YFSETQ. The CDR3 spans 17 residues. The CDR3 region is CASSLLLAGGSYNEQFF. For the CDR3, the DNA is TGCGCCAGCAGCTTACTTTTAGCGGGAGGCTCCTACAATGAGCAGTTCTTC.

The CDR3 DNA reads TGTGCCAGCAGGGGGGACAGCATGAACACTGAAGCTTTCTTT. As protein: CASRGDSMNTEAFF. The V call is TRBV6-5, the J call TRBJ1-1; 7 bases line up with TRBD1. The CDR3 has 14 amino acids. Germline V gene sequence: CDR1 MNHEY, CDR2 SVGAGI. The V and J ends lost 6 bases and 0 bases, in that order; junction bases with no gene match: 4.

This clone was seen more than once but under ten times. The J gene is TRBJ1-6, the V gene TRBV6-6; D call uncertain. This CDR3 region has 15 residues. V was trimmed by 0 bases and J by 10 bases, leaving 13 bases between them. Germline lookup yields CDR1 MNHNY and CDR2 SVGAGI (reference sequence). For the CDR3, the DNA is TGTGCCAGCAGTTACTCGATGGCAGACAAATCACCCCTCCACTTT. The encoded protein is CASSYSMADKSPLHF.

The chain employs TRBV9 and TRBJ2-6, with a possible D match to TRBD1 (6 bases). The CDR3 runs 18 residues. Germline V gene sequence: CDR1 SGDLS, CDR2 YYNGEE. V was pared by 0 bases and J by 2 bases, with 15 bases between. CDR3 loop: CASSVASQGMAGANVLTF. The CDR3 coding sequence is TGTGCCAGCAGCGTAGCTAGTCAGGGGATGGCTGGGGCCAACGTCCTGACTTTC.

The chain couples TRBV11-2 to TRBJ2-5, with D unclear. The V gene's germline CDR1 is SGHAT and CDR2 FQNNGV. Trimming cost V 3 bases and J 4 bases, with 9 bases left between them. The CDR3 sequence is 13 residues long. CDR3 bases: TGTGCCAGCAGCTTCGGAACAGCAGAGACCCAGTACTTC. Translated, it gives CASSFGTAETQYF. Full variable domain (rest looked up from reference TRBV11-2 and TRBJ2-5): EAGVAQSPRYKIIEKRQSVAFWCNPISGHATLYWYQQILGQGPKLLIQFQNNGVVDDSQLPKDRFSAERLKGVDSTLKIQPAKLEDSAVYLCASSFGTAETQYFGPGTRLLVL.

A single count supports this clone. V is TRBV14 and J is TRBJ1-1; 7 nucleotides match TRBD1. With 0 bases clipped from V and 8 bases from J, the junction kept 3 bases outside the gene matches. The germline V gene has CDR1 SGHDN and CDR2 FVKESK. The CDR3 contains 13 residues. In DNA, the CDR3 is TGTGCCAGCAGCCAAGATTTGGGACAGGAAGCTTTCTTT. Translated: CASSQDLGQEAFF.